A single sample gave rise to the 2 T cell receptor beta chains below, sequenced in a study of blood T cell repertoires in COVID-19. TCRdb keeps only in-frame clones here, not all; method: immunoSEQ multiplex PCR. The sample has under 300,000 clones, 85% seen once. Specimen: peripheral blood. These receptors came from a human donor in a cohort sampled during active COVID-19.

The rearrangement links TRBV9 to TRBJ1-3; 7 positions match TRBD1. The germline V gene has CDR1 SGDLS and CDR2 YYNGEE. Trimming at V came to 3 bases and at J to 3 bases, leaving 9 bases not matched to a gene. The CDR3 covers 16 residues. The CDR3 loop reads CASSAVLPGGGNTIYF. The CDR3 coding sequence is TGTGCCAGCAGCGCCGTACTTCCAGGGGGTGGAAACACCATATATTTT.

The J gene is TRBJ2-1, the V gene TRBV10-3, with TRBD2 as a possible D gene (5 bases). The germline V gene has CDR1 ENHRY and CDR2 SYGVKD. The CDR3 extends over 15 amino acids. The ends were cut back, 4 bases at V and 2 bases at J, with 12 bases in the middle. DNA for the CDR3: TGTGCCATCAGTGTGGAACTAGGTCCCTACAATGAGCAGTTCTTC. Its protein product is CAISVELGPYNEQFF.